These 13 T cell receptor beta chains originate from one sample sequenced in a study of shared clonotypes between healthy human individuals. Measured with immunoSEQ multiplex PCR; TCRdb has only the in-frame clones, and not every one. The sample lists under 2.5 million clones, 85% to 95% occurring once. The sample was naive CD4+ T cells from PBMCs. As to subset: CD45RA+ positively selected. The receptors shown here come from a man between 18 and 29 years old in good health. Some clones in this sample may be carry-over from other donors' samples.

J is TRBJ1-3 and V is TRBV14, with D unclear. The germline gives CDR1 SGHDN, CDR2 FVKESK. V lost 3 bases and J 9 bases, leaving 15 bases between the germline ends. This CDR3 contains 14 residues. The CDR3 DNA reads as TGTGCCAGCAGCCAGCGAGGACCCCGCGGCACCATATATTTT. It encodes CASSQRGPRGTIYF.

The J gene is TRBJ1-5, the V gene TRBV4-2, with unresolved D. Germline values: CDR1 LGHNA, CDR2 YNFKEQ. The V gene lost 0 bases and the J gene lost 4 bases, with 13 bases spanning the gap. The CDR3 consists of 16 residues. The CDR3 bases are TGTGCCAGCAGCCAAGAGCCAACTAAGGTGAATCAGCCCCAGCATTTT. The encoded protein is CASSQEPTKVNQPQHF.

V usage is TRBV6-4 and J usage is TRBJ2-1, with 9 positions matching TRBD2. Germline V lookup: CDR1 MRHNA, CDR2 SNTAGT. V dropped 0 bases and J dropped 6; count of bases not matched to a gene: 18. The CDR3 extends over 20 amino acids. The CDR3 sequence: CASSDSNVWGVAGAFNEQFF. CDR3 DNA sequence: TGTGCCAGCAGTGACTCGAACGTTTGGGGGGTAGCGGGAGCCTTCAATGAGCAGTTCTTC.

The gene calls are TRBV19 and TRBJ2-5; weak D call: TRBD2 (6 bases). CDR1 LNHDA and CDR2 SQIVND come from the germline V gene (reference sequence). This CDR3 contains 14 residues. V shed 5 bases and J shed 2 bases, with 12 bases lying between them. The CDR3 is CASSPGTWQETQYF. In DNA form, the CDR3 reads TGTGCCAGTAGTCCCGGGACTTGGCAAGAGACCCAGTACTTC. Full variable domain (outside the CDR3, taken from reference TRBV19 and TRBJ2-5): DGGITQSPKYLFRKEGQNVTLSCEQNLNHDAMYWYRQDPGQGLRLIYYSQIVNDFQKGDIAEGYSVSREKKESFPLTVTSAQKNPTAFYLCASSPGTWQETQYFGPGTRLLVL.

The chain uses TRBV6-6 and TRBJ2-7; TRBD2 is a possible D gene (6 bases). Germline CDR1 is MNHNY and CDR2 is SVGAGI (reference sequence). The V end was cut by 5 bases, the J end by 2 bases, with 16 bases between. The CDR3 length is 15 residues. This CDR3 reads CASSERIGGPYEQYF. Written as DNA, the CDR3 is TGTGCCAGCAGTGAGCGAATCGGAGGGCCCTACGAGCAGTACTTC.

This clone was seen more than once but under ten times. The chain uses TRBV27 and TRBJ1-3; no reliable D call. CDR1 is MNHEY, CDR2 SMNVEV, per germline (reference sequence). The CDR3 extends over 11 amino acids. The germline V and J ends were trimmed by 5 bases and 7 bases, with 6 bases remaining between them. CDR3 sequence (DNA): TGTGCCAGCAGTGCCGGCAACACCATATATTTT. It codes for CASSAGNTIYF.

This clone was seen just once. V and J are TRBV19 and TRBJ1-2; D not resolved. Germline CDR1 LNHDA, CDR2 SQIVND (reference sequence). The CDR3 sequence is 14 residues long. Trimming cost V 7 bases and J 0 bases, with 12 bases left between them. The CDR3 loop reads CASINEGANYGYTF. The CDR3 DNA sequence: TGTGCCAGTATAAATGAGGGCGCTAACTATGGCTACACCTTC.

The rearrangement links TRBV7-8 to TRBJ2-7; D remains ambiguous. The CDR3 extends over 17 amino acids. Germline lookup yields CDR1 SGHVS and CDR2 FQNEAQ. V lost 1 base, J lost 0 bases, and 16 bases lay in between. The DNA of the CDR3 is TGTGCCAGCAGCTTAGGGGCGGCAGGCTCTATCTCCTACGAGCAGTACTTC. It codes for CASSLGAAGSISYEQYF.

The chain links TRBV18 to TRBJ2-3, with D possibly TRBD2 on 6 matching bases. V dropped 2 bases and J dropped 0 bases, with 9 bases sitting between them. The CDR3 has 15 residues. Germline lookup yields CDR1 KGHSH and CDR2 LQKENI. CDR3 in DNA: TGTGCCAGCTCACCAAGTCTAGCGAGCACAGATACGCAGTATTTT. This gives the protein CASSPSLASTDTQYF.

A note on this clone: The identical CDR3 is also encoded by other nucleotide sequences in the sample. The chain is built from TRBV18 and TRBJ2-7; TRBD1 agrees at 12 bases. The ends lost 3 bases at V and 6 bases at J; junction bases unmatched: 3. The V gene's germline CDR1 is KGHSH and CDR2 LQKENI. The CDR3 is 14 amino acids. CDR3 sequence reads: CASSPGTGGGEQYF. In DNA, the CDR3 is TGTGCCAGCTCACCGGGGACAGGGGGCGGCGAGCAGTACTTC.

The CDR3 loop is CASSSGTGSYEQYF. As DNA, the CDR3 is TGTGCCAGCAGTTCGGGGACAGGGTCCTACGAGCAGTACTTC. This chain links TRBV28 with TRBJ2-7, with TRBD1 matching 9 bases. After removal of 4 bases from V and 1 base from J, the junction contained 2 bases not matched to a gene. The germline gives CDR1 MDHEN, CDR2 SYDVKM. This CDR3 comprises 14 residues.

The V call is TRBV7-2, the J call TRBJ1-5, with D tentatively TRBD1 (5 bases). This CDR3 is built from 16 residues. Trimming stripped 2 bases from V and 4 bases from J, with 15 bases between. Looked up from germline, CDR1 is SGHTA and CDR2 is FQGNSA. CDR3 amino acids: CASSLQGPLHNQPQHF. Here the CDR3 DNA reads TGTGCCAGCAGCTTACAGGGTCCCCTTCATAATCAGCCCCAGCATTTT. The whole variable domain, filled in from reference TRBV7-2 and TRBJ1-5, reads GAGVSQSPSNKVTEKGKDVELRCDPISGHTALYWYRQSLGQGLEFLIYFQGNSAPDKSGLPSDRFSAERTGGSVSTLTIQRTQQEDSAVYLCASSLQGPLHNQPQHFGDGTRLSIL.

This chain joins TRBV7-2 and TRBJ2-7; D gene uncertain. This CDR3 has 13 amino acids. V shed 2 bases and J shed 1 base, with 6 bases lying between them. Germline-derived CDR1 and CDR2 are SGHTA and FQGNSA. The CDR3 DNA reads as TGTGCCAGCAGCTTACTGGGGTCCTACGAGCAGTACTTC. This codes for CASSLLGSYEQYF.